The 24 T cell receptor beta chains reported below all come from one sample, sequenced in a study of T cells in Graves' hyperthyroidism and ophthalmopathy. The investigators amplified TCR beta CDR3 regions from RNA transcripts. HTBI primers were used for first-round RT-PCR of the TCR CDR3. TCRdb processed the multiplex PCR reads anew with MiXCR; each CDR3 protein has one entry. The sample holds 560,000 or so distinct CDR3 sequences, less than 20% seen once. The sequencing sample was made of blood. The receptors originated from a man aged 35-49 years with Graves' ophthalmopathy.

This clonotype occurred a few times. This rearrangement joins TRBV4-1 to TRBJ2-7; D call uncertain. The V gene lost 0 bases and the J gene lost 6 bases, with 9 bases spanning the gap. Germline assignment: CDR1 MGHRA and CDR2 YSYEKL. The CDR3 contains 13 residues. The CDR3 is CASSQERGREQYF. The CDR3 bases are TGCGCCAGCAGCCAAGAAAGAGGTCGCGAGCAGTACTTC.

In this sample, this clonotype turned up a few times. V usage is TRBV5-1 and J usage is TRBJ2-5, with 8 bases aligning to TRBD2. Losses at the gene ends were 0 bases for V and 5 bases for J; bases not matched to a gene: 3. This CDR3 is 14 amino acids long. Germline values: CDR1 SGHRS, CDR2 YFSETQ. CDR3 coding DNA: TGCGCCAGCAGCTTGGCCGGGGGGGCTGAGACCCAGTACTTC. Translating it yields CASSLAGGAETQYF.

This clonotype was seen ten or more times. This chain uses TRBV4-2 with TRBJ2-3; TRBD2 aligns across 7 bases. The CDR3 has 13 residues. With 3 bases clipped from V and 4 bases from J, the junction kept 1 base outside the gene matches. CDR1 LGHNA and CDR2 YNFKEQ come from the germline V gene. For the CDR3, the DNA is TGTGCCAGCAGCCAGGCGGGGGCAGATACGCAGTATTTT. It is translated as CASSQAGADTQYF.

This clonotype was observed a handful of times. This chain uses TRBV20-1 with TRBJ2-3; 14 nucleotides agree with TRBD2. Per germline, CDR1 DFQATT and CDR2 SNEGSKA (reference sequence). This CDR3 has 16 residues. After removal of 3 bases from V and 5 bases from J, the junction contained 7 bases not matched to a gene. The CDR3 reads CSARPGTSGRIDTQYF. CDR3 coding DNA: TGCAGTGCTAGGCCAGGGACTAGCGGGAGAATAGATACGCAGTATTTT.

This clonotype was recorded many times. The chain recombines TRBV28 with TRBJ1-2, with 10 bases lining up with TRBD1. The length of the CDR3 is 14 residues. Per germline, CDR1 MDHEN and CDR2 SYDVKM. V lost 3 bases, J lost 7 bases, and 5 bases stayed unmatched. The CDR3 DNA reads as TGTGCCAGCAGTTTGACAGGGGGCTTCGGTGGCTACACCTTC. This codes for CASSLTGGFGGYTF.

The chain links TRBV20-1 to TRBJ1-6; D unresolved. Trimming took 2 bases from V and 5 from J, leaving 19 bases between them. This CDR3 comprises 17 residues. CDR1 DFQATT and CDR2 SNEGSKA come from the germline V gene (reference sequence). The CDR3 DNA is TGCAGTGCTAGAAGGGTAAGTGGAGGGCTGGATAATTCACCCCTCCACTTT. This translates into CSARRVSGGLDNSPLHF.

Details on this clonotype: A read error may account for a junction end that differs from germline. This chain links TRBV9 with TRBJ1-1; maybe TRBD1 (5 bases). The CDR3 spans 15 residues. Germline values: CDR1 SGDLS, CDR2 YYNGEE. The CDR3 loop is CASSVFRGANTETFF. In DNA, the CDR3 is TGTGCCAGCAGCGTTTTTAGGGGCGCCAACACTGAAACTTTCTTT.

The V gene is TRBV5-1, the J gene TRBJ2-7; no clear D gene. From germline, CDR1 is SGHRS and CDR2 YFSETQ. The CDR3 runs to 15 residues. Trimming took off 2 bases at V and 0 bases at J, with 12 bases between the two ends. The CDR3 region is CASSLSIGYSYEQYF. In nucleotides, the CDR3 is TGCGCCAGCAGCTTATCCATTGGGTACTCCTACGAGCAGTACTTC.

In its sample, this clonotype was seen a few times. The CDR3 protein is CASSLTYGRDAAFF. The CDR3 DNA reads as TGTGCCAGCAGCTTAACTTATGGCAGGGACGCAGCTTTCTTT. V gene TRBV5-6 combines with J gene TRBJ1-1, with D possibly being TRBD1 (5 bases). CDR3 length equals 14 residues. Germline CDR1 SGHDT, CDR2 YYEEEE. Deletions cut 2 bases from V and 10 bases from J, with 18 bases between. Supplemented by reference TRBV5-6 and TRBJ1-1, the full variable domain reads DAGVTQSPTHLIKTRGQQVTLRCSPKSGHDTVSWYQQALGQGPQFIFQYYEEEERQRGNFPDRFSGHQFPNYSSELNVNALLLGDSALYLCASSLTYGRDAAFFGQGTRLTVV.

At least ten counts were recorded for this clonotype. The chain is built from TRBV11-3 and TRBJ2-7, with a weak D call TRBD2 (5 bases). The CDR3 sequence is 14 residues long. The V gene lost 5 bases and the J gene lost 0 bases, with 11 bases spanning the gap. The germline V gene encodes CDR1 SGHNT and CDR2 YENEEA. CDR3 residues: CASSPDGNSYEQYF. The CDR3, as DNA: TGTGCCAGCAGCCCGGACGGGAACTCCTACGAGCAGTACTTC.

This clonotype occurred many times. DNA of the CDR3: TGCAGTGCCCTGCGAGGTGGGGGAGATACGCAGTATTTT. Its protein product is CSALRGGGDTQYF. V usage is TRBV20-1 and J usage is TRBJ2-3; perhaps D is TRBD1 or TRBD2 (5 bases each). V lost 6 bases and J 5 bases, leaving 15 bases between the germline ends. The germline V gene encodes CDR1 DFQATT and CDR2 SNEGSKA (reference sequence). The CDR3 is 13 amino acids.

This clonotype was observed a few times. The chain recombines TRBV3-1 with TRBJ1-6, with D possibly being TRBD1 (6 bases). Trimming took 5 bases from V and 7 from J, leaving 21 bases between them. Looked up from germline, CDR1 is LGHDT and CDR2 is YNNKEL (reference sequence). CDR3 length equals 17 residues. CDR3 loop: CASSSQTGPTVNSPLHF. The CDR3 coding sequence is TGTGCCAGCAGCTCCCAGACAGGCCCGACCGTAAATTCACCCCTCCACTTT.

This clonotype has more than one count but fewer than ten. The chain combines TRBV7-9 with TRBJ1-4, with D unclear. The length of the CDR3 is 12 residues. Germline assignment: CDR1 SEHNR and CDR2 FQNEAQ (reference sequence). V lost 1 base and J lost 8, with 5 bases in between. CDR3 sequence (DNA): TGTGCCAGCAGCTTAGTCTCGGAAAAACTGTTTTTT. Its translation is CASSLVSEKLFF.

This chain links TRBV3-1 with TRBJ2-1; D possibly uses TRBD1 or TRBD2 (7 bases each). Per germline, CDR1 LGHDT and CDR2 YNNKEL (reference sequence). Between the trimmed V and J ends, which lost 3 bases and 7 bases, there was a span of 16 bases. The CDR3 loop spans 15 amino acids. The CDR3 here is CASSQGGGGENEQFF. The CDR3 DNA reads TGTGCCAGCAGCCAGGGGGGAGGGGGCGAGAATGAGCAGTTCTTC.

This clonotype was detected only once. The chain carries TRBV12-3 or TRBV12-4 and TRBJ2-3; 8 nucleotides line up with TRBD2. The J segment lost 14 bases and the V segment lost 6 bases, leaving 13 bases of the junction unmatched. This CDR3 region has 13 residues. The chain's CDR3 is CASRLGGAIRMYF. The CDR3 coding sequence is TGTGCCAGCAGACTCGGGGGGGCCATTCGGATGTATTTT.

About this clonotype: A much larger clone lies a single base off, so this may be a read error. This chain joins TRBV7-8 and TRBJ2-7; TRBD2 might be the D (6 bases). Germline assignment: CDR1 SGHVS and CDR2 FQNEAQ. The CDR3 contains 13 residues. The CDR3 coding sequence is TGTACCAGCAGCTTATATGGCGGGAACGAGCAGTACTTC. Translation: CTSSLYGGNEQYF.

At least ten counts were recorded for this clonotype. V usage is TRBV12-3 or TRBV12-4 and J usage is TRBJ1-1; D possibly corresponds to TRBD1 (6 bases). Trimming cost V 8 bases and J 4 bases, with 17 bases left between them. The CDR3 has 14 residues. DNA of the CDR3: TGTGCCAGCCAAAGCCCCGAGGGGGTCACTGAAGCTTTCTTT. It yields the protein CASQSPEGVTEAFF.

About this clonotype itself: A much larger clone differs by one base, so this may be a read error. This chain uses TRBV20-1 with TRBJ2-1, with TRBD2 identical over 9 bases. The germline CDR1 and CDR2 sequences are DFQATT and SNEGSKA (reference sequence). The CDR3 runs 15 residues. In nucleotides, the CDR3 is TGCAGTGCTCGCCCCTCTAGCGGGACCTACAATGGGCAGTTCTTC. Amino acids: CSARPSSGTYNGQFF.

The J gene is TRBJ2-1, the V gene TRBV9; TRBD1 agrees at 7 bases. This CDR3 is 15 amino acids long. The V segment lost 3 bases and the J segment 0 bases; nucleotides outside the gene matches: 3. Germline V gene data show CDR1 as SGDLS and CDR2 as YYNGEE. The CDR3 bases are TGTGCCAGCAGCGAGGGGGCGGGCTCCTACAATGAGCAGTTCTTC. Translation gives CASSEGAGSYNEQFF. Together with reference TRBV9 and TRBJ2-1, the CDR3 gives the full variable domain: DSGVTQTPKHLITATGQRVTLRCSPRSGDLSVYWYQQSLDQGLQFLIQYYNGEERAKGNILERFSAQQFPDLHSELNLSSLELGDSALYFCASSEGAGSYNEQFFGPGTRLTVL.

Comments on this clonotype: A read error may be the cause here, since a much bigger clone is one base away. The CDR3, as DNA: TGCAGTGCTTCCGAGGGGAATAATGCACCCCTCCACTTT. Amino acids: CSASEGNNAPLHF. V usage is TRBV20-1 and J usage is TRBJ1-6; D is perhaps TRBD1 (5 bases). Germline loops: CDR1 DFQATT, CDR2 SNEGSKA (reference sequence). The CDR3 length is 13 residues.

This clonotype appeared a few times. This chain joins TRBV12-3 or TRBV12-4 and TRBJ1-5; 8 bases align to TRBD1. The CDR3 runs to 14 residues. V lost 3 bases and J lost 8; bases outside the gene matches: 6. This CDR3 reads CASSFGSGGEPQHF. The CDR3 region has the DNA TGTGCCAGCAGTTTCGGGTCAGGGGGCGAGCCCCAGCATTTT.

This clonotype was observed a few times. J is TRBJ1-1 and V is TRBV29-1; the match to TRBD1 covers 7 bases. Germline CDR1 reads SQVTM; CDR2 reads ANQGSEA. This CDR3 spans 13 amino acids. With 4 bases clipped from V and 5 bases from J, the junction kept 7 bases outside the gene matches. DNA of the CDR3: TGCAGCGTTGGTGAGACAGGGATTACTGAAGCTTTCTTT. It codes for CSVGETGITEAFF.

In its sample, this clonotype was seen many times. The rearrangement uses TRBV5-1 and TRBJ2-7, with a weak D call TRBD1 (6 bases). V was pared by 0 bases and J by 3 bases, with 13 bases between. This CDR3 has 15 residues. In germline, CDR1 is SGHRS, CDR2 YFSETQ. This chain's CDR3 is CASSLAEGGIYEQYF. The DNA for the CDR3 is TGCGCCAGCAGCTTGGCCGAAGGGGGAATCTACGAGCAGTACTTC.

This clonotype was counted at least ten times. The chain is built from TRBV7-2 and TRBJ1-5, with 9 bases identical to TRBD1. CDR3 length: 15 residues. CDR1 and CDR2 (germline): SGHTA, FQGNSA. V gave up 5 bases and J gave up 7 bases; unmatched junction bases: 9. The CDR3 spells CASSKGDRVEQPQHF. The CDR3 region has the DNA TGTGCCAGCAGCAAGGGGGACAGGGTAGAACAGCCCCAGCATTTT.